A selection of T cell receptor beta chains follows, all from one sample in a study of blood T cells in healthy people across ages. TCRdb re-called the 5' RACE reads with MiXCR, one entry per CDR3 protein. The sample records about 720,000 distinct CDR3 sequences, about 20% being singletons. The sample comprised blood. Source of these receptors: a man in his 70s in good health. CDR3s include the opening cysteine and the closing phenylalanine or tryptophan. D genes are given only for firm matches. Only some rows state a clone size, as once, few, many or a class for expanded clones.

TRBV5-1	NA	NA	TRBJ2-1	CASSLVLAPDGEQFF	TGCGCCAGCAGCTTGGTCCTAGCGCCCGATGGCGAGCAGTTCTTC
TRBV20-1	NA	NA	TRBJ2-4	CSADPLRGLAKNIQYF	TGCAGTGCTGACCCTCTCCGGGGGCTGGCCAAAAACATTCAGTACTTC
TRBV20-1	NA	many	TRBJ1-2	CSAKGSSPGHQTGGYTF	TGCAGTGCTAAAGGATCATCCCCGGGACACCAAACCGGTGGCTACACCTTC
TRBV20-1	NA	NA	TRBJ2-3	CSASGPMGRTDTQYF	TGCAGTGCTTCCGGGCCGATGGGTAGGACAGATACGCAGTATTTT
TRBV24-1	NA	NA	TRBJ2-5	CATSDAGVMETQYF	TGTGCCACCAGTGATGCAGGGGTGATGGAGACCCAGTACTTC
TRBV11-2	NA	few	TRBJ2-7	CASSLIGDVGQYF	TGTGCCAGCAGCCTCATTGGGGACGTGGGGCAGTACTTC
TRBV7-3	NA	NA	TRBJ2-2	CASSLIQTGELFF	TGTGCCAGCAGCCTAATTCAAACCGGGGAGCTGTTTTTT
TRBV11-2	NA	NA	TRBJ2-5	CASSLDQMTGRQETQYF	TGTGCCAGCAGCTTAGATCAGATGACAGGACGGCAAGAGACCCAGTACTTC
TRBV27	NA	NA	TRBJ2-1	CASRSQTRNEQFF	TGTGCCAGTAGGTCCCAGACACGCAATGAGCAGTTCTTC
TRBV4-1	NA	few	TRBJ2-2	CASSRGRPLPGTGELFF	TGCGCCAGCAGCCGAGGGAGGCCCCTCCCGGGCACCGGGGAGCTGTTTTTT
TRBV4-2	NA	NA	TRBJ2-5	CASSQDWGAKETQYF	TGTGCCAGCAGCCAAGATTGGGGGGCGAAAGAGACCCAGTACTTC
TRBV29-1	TRBD1	NA	TRBJ2-1	CSVGQGLNNEQFF	TGCAGCGTTGGACAGGGGCTAAACAATGAGCAGTTCTTC
TRBV6-1	TRBD1	few	TRBJ2-7	CASITGTGGYEQYF	TGTGCCAGCATTACCGGGACAGGGGGTTACGAGCAGTACTTC
TRBV27	NA	NA	TRBJ2-5	CASRPRAPLQWGQYF	TGTGCCAGCAGACCCCGGGCCCCTTTGCAATGGGGCCAGTACTTC
TRBV6-5	NA	NA	TRBJ1-2	CASSYSRGAYGYTF	TGTGCCAGCAGTTACTCACGAGGTGCCTATGGCTACACCTTC
TRBV5-1	TRBD2	NA	TRBJ2-3	CASSGRTSVSDTQYF	TGCGCCAGCAGTGGGAGGACTAGTGTGTCGGATACGCAGTATTTT
TRBV20-1	NA	NA	TRBJ1-2	CSAREGLGTF	TGCAGTGCTAGAGAAGGTTTAGGCACCTTC
TRBV4-3	NA	few	TRBJ1-1	CASSQDNRNTEAFF	TGCGCCAGCAGCCAAGACAACAGGAACACTGAAGCTTTCTTT
TRBV11-2	NA	NA	TRBJ2-5	CASSLRDWFGQETQYF	TGTGCCAGCAGCTTACGGGATTGGTTCGGACAAGAGACCCAGTACTTC
TRBV12-3/TRBV12-4	NA	NA	TRBJ2-3	CASSSHGGSADTEYF	TGTGCCAGCAGTTCCCATGGCGGTAGCGCAGATACGGAGTATTTT
TRBV12-3/TRBV12-4	NA	NA	TRBJ2-1	CASTQWVTNEQFF	TGTGCCAGCACCCAGTGGGTTACAAATGAGCAGTTCTTC
TRBV5-6	NA	NA	TRBJ1-6	CASSLRMDSPLHF	TGTGCCAGCAGCTTGCGCATGGATTCACCCCTCCACTTT
TRBV20-1	NA	NA	TRBJ1-4	CSAWTAVDEKLFF	TGCAGTGCTTGGACGGCCGTCGATGAAAAACTGTTTTTT
TRBV5-1	NA	many	TRBJ2-3	CASSSGRDTQYF	TGCGCCAGCAGCTCGGGCCGAGATACGCAGTATTTT
TRBV28	TRBD1	NA	TRBJ1-2	CASRLQGARGYTF	TGTGCCAGCAGGCTCCAGGGGGCACGTGGCTACACCTTC
TRBV20-1	NA	few	TRBJ1-6	CSARDLGGLLASPLHF	TGCAGTGCTAGAGATTTGGGCGGGCTTCTAGCTTCACCCCTCCACTTT
TRBV12-3/TRBV12-4	NA	few	TRBJ1-5	CASRRTDNQPQHF	TGTGCCAGCAGGCGGACAGACAATCAGCCCCAGCATTTT
TRBV12-3/TRBV12-4	TRBD2	many	TRBJ2-1	CASSLRTGTSNPWEQFF	TGTGCCAGCAGTTTAAGGACCGGGACTAGTAATCCATGGGAGCAGTTCTTC
TRBV5-1	TRBD1	few	TRBJ1-1	CASSLGLRDRGQMAEAFF	TGCGCCAGCAGCTTGGGATTGCGGGACAGGGGGCAAATGGCTGAAGCTTTCTTT
TRBV5-5	NA	NA	TRBJ1-1	CTSSPRGFGTEAFF	TGTACCAGCAGCCCTCGCGGTTTCGGCACTGAAGCTTTCTTT
TRBV20-1	NA	few	TRBJ2-3	CSARGVNTQYF	TGCAGTGCTAGAGGCGTAAATACGCAGTATTTT
TRBV6-2/TRBV6-3	TRBD2	NA	TRBJ2-1	CASSTPLRSGSSYNEQFF	TGTGCCAGCAGTACACCGCTTAGGAGCGGGAGCTCCTACAATGAGCAGTTCTTC
TRBV28	NA	many	TRBJ2-1	CASSQGSDEQFF	TGTGCCAGCAGTCAGGGGAGCGATGAGCAGTTCTTC
TRBV13	NA	NA	TRBJ2-1	CASTVTGGYNEQFF	TGTGCCAGCACCGTGACCGGCGGGTACAATGAGCAGTTCTTC